This TCR beta chain is from a study of human versus mouse CDR3 diversity and MHC coevolution. Study details: Reported immunoSEQ sensitivity was one in 200,000 T cells, with reduced amplification bias. Samples had between roughly 0.6 x 10^7 and 1.6 x 10^7 valid reads.

Findings and limits, study-wide: On average, humans showed more CDR3 deletions and insertions than mice. By iCHAO1, human TCR beta clonotypes numbered approximately 1.6 million, the most.

This clone has only one observation. Its matching antigen is unknown. Trimming took 4 bases from V and 4 from J; bases not matched to a gene: 10. The CDR3 has 19 amino acids. Per the germline V gene, CDR1 is MGHRA and CDR2 is YSYEKL. Sequencing used immunoSEQ multiplex PCR; TCRdb keeps in-frame clones, though not all of them. The table includes tens of thousands of clones, approximately 94% detected once. The clonotype comes from a person in their sixties in good health. The sample taken for sequencing was naive CD4+ T cells from blood. Subset denoted: CD45RO-negative CD62L-positive naive CD4 T cells. This chain connects TRBV4-1 to TRBJ2-6; TRBD2 matches 13 bases. CDR3 residues: CASSLAPTSGRTGANVLTF. CDR3 coding DNA: TGCGCCAGCAGCCTCGCCCCGACTAGCGGGAGGACCGGGGCCAACGTCCTGACTTTC.